Shown below are 27 T cell receptor beta chains from a single sample sequenced in a study of blood T cell repertoires in COVID-19. Clones were read by immunoSEQ multiplex PCR, and TCRdb kept only the in-frame ones, dropping some. The sample records some 270,000 clones, 75% to 90% being singletons. The sequenced sample was PBMCs or T cells enriched from blood (not recorded which). The receptors were gathered from a woman younger than 45 with acute COVID-19.

J is TRBJ2-7 and V is TRBV3-1 (or the pseudogene TRBV3-2), with TRBD2 identical over 9 bases. V shed 1 base and J 0 bases; nucleotides not matched to a gene: 7. CDR3 length equals 17 residues. Germline V gene data show CDR1 as LGHDT and CDR2 as YNNKEL (reference sequence). The CDR3 here is CASSQGLAGPNSYEQYF. The CDR3 region has the DNA TGTGCCAGCAGCCAAGGTCTAGCGGGACCAAACTCCTACGAGCAGTACTTC.

CDR3 residues: CASSTADTQYF. The CDR3 DNA sequence: TGTGCCAGCAGTACAGCAGATACGCAGTATTTT. The rearrangement uses TRBV28 and TRBJ2-3; D is uncertain. V lost 5 bases and J 4 bases, leaving 4 bases between the germline ends. Germline-derived CDR1 and CDR2 are MDHEN and SYDVKM. There are 11 residues in the CDR3.

The gene calls are TRBV9 and TRBJ1-2; perhaps TRBD1 as D (6 bases). Germline V gene data show CDR1 as SGDLS and CDR2 as YYNGEE. The CDR3 covers 13 residues. V lost 5 bases, J lost 7 bases, and 15 bases lay in between. CDR3 nucleotides: TGTGCCAGCAGACATACAGGGCTTATTGGCTACACCTTC. Its protein product is CASRHTGLIGYTF.

The V gene is TRBV27, the J gene TRBJ2-2; 11 bases are shared with TRBD2. Trimming took 2 bases from V and 5 from J; bases not matched to a gene: 7. Per germline, CDR1 MNHEY and CDR2 SMNVEV (reference sequence). The CDR3 totals 17 residues. The CDR3 bases are TGTGCCAGCAGTTTAACTAGCGGGAGCGATAGGACCGGGGAGCTGTTTTTT. Amino acid sequence: CASSLTSGSDRTGELFF.

The chain joins TRBV11-2 to TRBJ2-5; D unresolved. V lost 4 bases, J lost 2 bases, and 5 bases lay in between. There are 12 residues in the CDR3. Germline V CDR1 and CDR2: SGHAT, FQNNGV. The CDR3 loop reads CASSYGQETQYF. For the CDR3, the DNA is TGTGCCAGCAGCTACGGGCAAGAGACCCAGTACTTC. The complete variable domain, with remaining parts taken from reference TRBV11-2 and TRBJ2-5, reads EAGVAQSPRYKIIEKRQSVAFWCNPISGHATLYWYQQILGQGPKLLIQFQNNGVVDDSQLPKDRFSAERLKGVDSTLKIQPAKLEDSAVYLCASSYGQETQYFGPGTRLLVL.

This chain joins TRBV2 and TRBJ2-3; 12 nucleotides line up with TRBD2. From germline, CDR1 is SNHLY and CDR2 FYNNEI. The trim removed 3 bases at V and 2 bases at J, leaving 12 bases unmatched. The CDR3 length is 19 residues. The CDR3 region has the DNA TGTGCCAGCAGTGATTATAAAGGTTGGACTAGCGGGAACACAGATACGCAGTATTTT. Translation: CASSDYKGWTSGNTDTQYF.

This clone was recorded at least ten times. V is TRBV27 and J is TRBJ1-2; maybe TRBD1 (5 bases). The length of the CDR3 is 15 residues. In germline, CDR1 is MNHEY, CDR2 SMNVEV (reference sequence). Deletions cut 0 bases from V and 6 bases from J, with 14 bases between. The CDR3 DNA is TGTGCCAGCAGTTTATCTGGCCCAGGGTCGAATGGCTACACCTTC. It yields the protein CASSLSGPGSNGYTF.

This clone has at least ten counts. CDR3 in DNA: TGCGCCAGCAGCCATGATTCCTTAGCGGTGGTCCAAGAGACCCAGTACTTC. It yields the protein CASSHDSLAVVQETQYF. J is TRBJ2-5 and V is TRBV4-1, with D perhaps matching TRBD2 (6 bases). Between the trimmed V and J ends, which lost 3 bases and 1 base, there was a span of 18 bases. Germline CDR1 is MGHRA and CDR2 is YSYEKL. CDR3 length: 17 amino acids.

The chain recombines TRBV9 with TRBJ1-3, with D maybe TRBD1 (6 bases). The CDR3 is made up of 15 amino acids. With 4 bases removed from V and 0 bases from J, the gap between germline ends came to 11 bases. Germline V CDR1 and CDR2: SGDLS, YYNGEE. CDR3: CASSKGQSSGNTIYF. In nucleotides, the CDR3 is TGTGCCAGCAGCAAAGGACAGAGCTCTGGAAACACCATATATTTT.

CDR3 bases: TGTGCCAGCAGTCCGAGACAGGGTTACACAGATACGCAGTATTTT. The encoded protein is CASSPRQGYTDTQYF. This sequence joins TRBV27 and TRBJ2-3; 7 nucleotides line up with TRBD1. Germline V lookup: CDR1 MNHEY, CDR2 SMNVEV (reference sequence). The CDR3 length is 15 residues. J gave up 2 bases and V 5 bases, and 7 bases lay outside the gene matches.

CDR3 in amino acids: CASSLAPSREQYF. The CDR3 DNA reads as TGTGCCAGCAGCTTAGCCCCCTCCCGCGAGCAGTACTTC. The genes are TRBV7-8 and TRBJ2-7; D remains ambiguous. CDR3 size: 13 residues. V shed 0 bases and J shed 6 bases, with 9 bases lying between them. Germline V lookup: CDR1 SGHVS, CDR2 FQNEAQ.

This clone was counted a single time. The chain is built from TRBV4-1 and TRBJ2-3, with D possibly being TRBD2 (5 bases). Deletions cut 3 bases from V and 4 bases from J, with 8 bases between. This CDR3 contains 13 residues. CDR1 and CDR2 from the germline V gene are MGHRA and YSYEKL. DNA of the CDR3: TGCGCCAGCAGCCATTCCGGGGCAGATACGCAGTATTTT. Translated, it gives CASSHSGADTQYF.

The J gene is TRBJ2-1, the V gene TRBV30, with 11 bases fitting TRBD1. Germline V gene lookup returns CDR1 GTSNPN and CDR2 SVGIG (reference sequence). This CDR3 region has 15 residues. V lost 1 base and J lost 6; bases outside the gene matches: 5. The chain's CDR3 is CAWSAGTGGFNEQFF. CDR3 sequence (DNA): TGTGCCTGGAGTGCCGGGACAGGGGGTTTCAATGAGCAGTTCTTC.

V gene TRBV5-1 combines with J gene TRBJ2-1, with TRBD2 identical over 8 bases. Germline trimming cut 2 bases from V and 1 base from J; bases unmatched to any gene: 2. Germline values: CDR1 SGHRS, CDR2 YFSETQ. This CDR3 contains 15 residues. CDR3 coding DNA: TGCGCCAGCAGCTTAACTAGCGGTTCCTACAATGAGCAGTTCTTC. Amino acid sequence: CASSLTSGSYNEQFF.

This clone was picked up one time. The chain recombines TRBV29-1 with TRBJ2-5; D unresolved. Trimming stripped 7 bases from V and 5 bases from J, with 14 bases between. CDR1 is SQVTM and CDR2 is ANQGSEA in the germline V gene. The CDR3 runs to 12 residues. The CDR3 loop is CSAHLLQETQYF. For the CDR3, the DNA is TGCAGCGCCCATCTCCTACAGGAGACCCAGTACTTC.

This chain joins TRBV5-4 and TRBJ2-6, with D possibly TRBD1 on 5 matching bases. V lost 4 bases and J 0 bases, leaving 11 bases between the germline ends. The germline V gene has CDR1 SGHNT and CDR2 YYREEE (reference sequence). The CDR3 extends over 16 amino acids. In DNA form, the CDR3 reads TGTGCCAGCAGCACACAGGTTGGCTCTGGGGCCAACGTCCTGACTTTC. Protein: CASSTQVGSGANVLTF.

The chain carries TRBV4-2 and TRBJ2-7; the D gene is possibly TRBD2 (5 bases). Looked up from germline, CDR1 is LGHNA and CDR2 is YNFKEQ. CDR3 length: 14 residues. Trimming stripped 0 bases from V and 6 bases from J, with 12 bases between. CDR3 in DNA: TGTGCCAGCAGCCAAGATGAGGGAACTCCCGAGCAGTACTTC. Its translation is CASSQDEGTPEQYF.

This sequence joins TRBV7-3 and TRBJ2-2; D possibly corresponds to TRBD1 (6 bases). Germline V gene lookup returns CDR1 SGHTA and CDR2 FQGTGA. The ends were cut back, 4 bases at V and 2 bases at J, with 23 bases in the middle. The CDR3 has 19 amino acids. The CDR3 nucleotides are TGTGCCAGCAGCTCTAGGGCCTTATCTGGGGGCCCTAACACCGGGGAGCTGTTTTTT. Translation: CASSSRALSGGPNTGELFF.

The chain combines TRBV12-5 with TRBJ2-3, with D uncertain. Germline V gene lookup returns CDR1 LGHNT and CDR2 FRNRAP. The CDR3 covers 11 residues. V was clipped by 1 base and J by 8 bases, with 4 bases between them. The DNA for the CDR3 is TGTGCTAGTGGTTTGGGGAGTACGCAGTATTTT. Amino acid sequence: CASGLGSTQYF.

The chain uses TRBV5-5 and TRBJ1-6; maybe TRBD1 (6 bases). Germline-derived CDR1 and CDR2 are SGHKS and YYEKEE (reference sequence). The ends were cut back, 4 bases at V and 7 bases at J, with 15 bases in the middle. The CDR3 length is 15 residues. The DNA of the CDR3 is TGTGCCAGCAGCGTTCCAGGGGCAGGGAATTCACCCCTCCACTTT. This sequence encodes CASSVPGAGNSPLHF.

This rearrangement joins TRBV5-6 to TRBJ1-5, with D unclear. This CDR3 spans 14 amino acids. V lost 3 bases and J lost 2, with 9 bases in between. Germline loops: CDR1 SGHDT, CDR2 YYEEEE. CDR3 in amino acids: CASSWGVGNQPQHF. The CDR3 coding sequence is TGTGCCAGCAGCTGGGGAGTTGGCAATCAGCCCCAGCATTTT.

The chain couples TRBV11-3 to TRBJ2-7; 10 bases are a match to TRBD2. Germline V lookup: CDR1 SGHNT, CDR2 YENEEA. V lost 4 bases, J lost 2 bases, and 17 bases stayed unmatched. CDR3 length equals 19 residues. CDR3 loop: CASSSYRDQGTSAAYEQYF. As DNA, the CDR3 is TGTGCCAGCAGCTCATACCGGGACCAAGGGACTAGCGCAGCCTACGAGCAGTACTTC.

This clone was recorded once. The rearrangement links TRBV7-2 to TRBJ2-3, with D possibly TRBD1 on 5 matching bases. In germline, CDR1 is SGHTA, CDR2 FQGNSA. The V end was cut by 5 bases, the J end by 2 bases, with 17 bases between. This CDR3 comprises 16 residues. This CDR3 reads CASSLQAPGNTDTQYF. The DNA of the CDR3 is TGTGCCAGCAGCCTACAGGCCCCGGGTAACACAGATACGCAGTATTTT.

V is TRBV10-1 and J is TRBJ2-5; TRBD1 matches at 7 bases. V lost 6 bases to trimming and J lost 5 bases; unmatched junction nucleotides: 12. Germline lookup yields CDR1 WNHNN and CDR2 SYGVQD (reference sequence). The CDR3 is made up of 15 amino acids. DNA for the CDR3: TGCGCCAGCAGCGAAGGGGGCGAGGGCGGCGAGACCCAGTACTTC. This encodes CASSEGGEGGETQYF.

This clone was observed once. The chain couples TRBV6-5 to TRBJ2-7; TRBD2 matches at 8 bases. This CDR3 region has 13 residues. V shed 7 bases, J shed 4 bases, and the junction held 6 bases outside the gene matches. Germline CDR1 reads MNHEY; CDR2 reads SVGAGI. As DNA, the CDR3 is TGTGCCAGCACCCGGACGGGGGGGTACGAGCAGTACTTC. This translates into CASTRTGGYEQYF.

This clone was seen only a few times. This rearrangement joins TRBV5-6 to TRBJ1-2, with D possibly TRBD1 on 5 matching bases. V was pared by 0 bases and J by 6 bases, with 12 bases between. Per germline, CDR1 SGHDT and CDR2 YYEEEE. The CDR3 runs 14 residues. The CDR3 protein is CASSLGAGKDGYTF. For the CDR3, the DNA is TGTGCCAGCAGCTTGGGGGCAGGGAAAGATGGCTACACCTTC.

This chain joins TRBV20-1 and TRBJ2-7; a possible D gene is TRBD1 (6 bases). This CDR3 spans 13 amino acids. The V gene lost 3 bases and the J gene lost 7 bases, with 16 bases spanning the gap. The germline CDR1 and CDR2 sequences are DFQATT and SNEGSKA (reference sequence). The CDR3 sequence is CSASLGHGREQYF. The CDR3 DNA is TGCAGTGCTAGTTTGGGACACGGCCGAGAGCAGTACTTC.